The 24 T cell receptor beta chains below all came from one sample that was sequenced in a study of CD8 T cells in Susac syndrome. Random hexamers primed reverse transcription of 0.5 to 1 ug RNA. TCRdb redid the calling of the immunoSEQ multiplex PCR reads with MiXCR, one entry per CDR3 protein. The sample contains around 150,000 distinct CDR3 sequences, around 94% of which appear only once. The sequenced material came from CD8+ T cells from PBMCs. These receptors all come from a human donor in good health.

The J gene is TRBJ1-5, the V gene TRBV28; TRBD1 matches 8 bases. The CDR3 contains 14 residues. V was clipped by 6 bases and J by 7 bases; unmatched bases: 8. The germline V gene has CDR1 MDHEN and CDR2 SYDVKM. CDR3 sequence: CASSRRGLEQPQHF. The CDR3 region has the DNA TGTGCCAGCAGCCGCAGGGGGCTTGAACAGCCCCAGCATTTT.

The V gene is TRBV27, the J gene TRBJ2-7; D is possibly TRBD1 or TRBD2 (5 bases each). V was pared by 4 bases and J by 8 bases, with 15 bases between. CDR1 and CDR2 (germline): MNHEY, SMNVEV (reference sequence). The CDR3 length is 13 residues. CDR3 coding DNA: TGTGCCAGCAGTTACCGGGACCCTAGGCAGCAGTACTTC. Translating it yields CASSYRDPRQQYF.

This rearrangement joins TRBV11-2 to TRBJ2-7; 10 bases agree with TRBD2. This CDR3 has 20 residues. Germline V gene lookup returns CDR1 SGHAT and CDR2 FQNNGV. With V trimmed by 5 bases and J by 4 bases, 23 bases remained unmatched. The DNA for the CDR3 is TGTGCCAGCAGCCAGCAAGTGGTGGGACTAGCGAGAACAAGATCTTACGAGCAGTACTTC. Amino acids: CASSQQVVGLARTRSYEQYF.

This chain joins TRBV9 and TRBJ1-1; D ambiguous. Germline loops: CDR1 SGDLS, CDR2 YYNGEE. The CDR3 loop spans 14 amino acids. Between the trimmed V and J ends, which lost 1 base and 3 bases, there was a span of 10 bases. CDR3 protein: CASSVMGKDTEAFF. The DNA of the CDR3 is TGTGCCAGCAGCGTAATGGGGAAGGACACTGAAGCTTTCTTT.

The chain couples TRBV11-2 to TRBJ2-1, with 14 bases identical to TRBD2. Germline CDR1 reads SGHAT; CDR2 reads FQNNGV. The CDR3 contains 16 residues. With 2 bases clipped from V and 9 bases from J, the junction kept 6 bases outside the gene matches. The CDR3 DNA reads as TGTGCCAGCAGCTTACCCAGACTAGCGGGAGGGCCTGAGCAGTTCTTC. It specifies CASSLPRLAGGPEQFF.

V gene TRBV6-5 combines with J gene TRBJ2-5; D gene ambiguous. Trimming shortened V by 0 bases and J by 4 bases, and 9 bases separated the two germline ends. Per germline, CDR1 MNHEY and CDR2 SVGAGI. The CDR3 extends over 14 amino acids. The CDR3 loop reads CASSYSDAAETQYF. The CDR3 bases are TGTGCCAGCAGTTACTCGGATGCCGCAGAGACCCAGTACTTC.

V usage is TRBV7-3 and J usage is TRBJ2-1; 8 bases agree with TRBD1. J was trimmed by 5 bases and V by 0 bases; bases with no gene match: 15. This CDR3 comprises 19 residues. Germline CDR1 SGHTA, CDR2 FQGTGA. The DNA for the CDR3 is TGTGCCAGCAGCTTAACGCTCCCTCAGGGGGCACTAGGTAACAATGAGCAGTTCTTC. This codes for CASSLTLPQGALGNNEQFF.

The chain uses TRBV30 and TRBJ1-1, with TRBD1 matching 9 bases. V lost 5 bases to trimming and J lost 6 bases; unmatched junction nucleotides: 10. CDR1 GTSNPN and CDR2 SVGIG come from the germline V gene (reference sequence). There are 14 residues in the CDR3. The CDR3 region is CAWQSVGQGAEAFF. The CDR3 nucleotides read TGTGCCTGGCAAAGCGTGGGACAGGGCGCTGAAGCTTTCTTT.

The chain uses TRBV7-9 and TRBJ2-7, with unresolved D. V was pared by 7 bases and J by 7 bases, with 11 bases between. CDR3 length: 11 amino acids. The germline gives CDR1 SEHNR, CDR2 FQNEAQ (reference sequence). The CDR3 nucleotides read TGTGCCAGCACCCCCGCGGCAGAGCAGTACTTC. Its translation is CASTPAAEQYF. Drawing the rest from reference TRBV7-9 and TRBJ2-7, the complete variable domain is DTGVSQNPRHKITKRGQNVTFRCDPISEHNRLYWYRQTLGQGPEFLTYFQNEAQLEKSRLLSDRFSAERPKGSFSTLEIQRTEQGDSAMYLCASTPAAEQYFGPGTRLTVT.

V and J are TRBV7-2 and TRBJ2-3, with 12 bases matching TRBD2. This CDR3 contains 16 residues. Germline V gene lookup returns CDR1 SGHTA and CDR2 FQGNSA. V gave up 5 bases and J gave up 2 bases; unmatched junction bases: 5. The chain's CDR3 is CASSTRTSGATDTQYF. The CDR3 DNA is TGTGCCAGCAGCACCCGGACTAGCGGGGCCACAGATACGCAGTATTTT.

This clonotype appeared a single time. The chain employs TRBV30 and TRBJ1-1; 8 nucleotides align to TRBD1. V shed 0 bases and J 5 bases; nucleotides not matched to a gene: 2. In germline, CDR1 is GTSNPN, CDR2 SVGIG (reference sequence). The CDR3 runs to 13 residues. This CDR3 reads CAWSVDRGTEAFF. CDR3 DNA: TGTGCCTGGAGTGTCGACAGGGGTACTGAAGCTTTCTTT. Drawing the rest from reference TRBV30 and TRBJ1-1, the complete variable domain is SQTIHQWPATLVQPVGSPLSLECTVEGTSNPNLYWYRQAAGRGLQLLFYSVGIGQISSEVPQNLSASRPQDRQFILSSKKLLLSDSGFYLCAWSVDRGTEAFFGQGTRLTVV.

The chain has TRBV4-3 and TRBJ2-1; D call uncertain. Trimming removed 0 bases from V and 8 bases from J, with 5 bases in between. The CDR3 runs 12 residues. The germline V gene has CDR1 LGHNA and CDR2 YSLEER. CDR3 in amino acids: CASSQDFDEQFF. CDR3 coding DNA: TGCGCCAGCAGCCAAGATTTCGATGAGCAGTTCTTC.

The chain combines TRBV15 with TRBJ2-7; TRBD1 matches at 11 bases. The germline V gene has CDR1 LNHNV and CDR2 YYDKDF (reference sequence). The CDR3 is made up of 15 amino acids. V lost 2 bases to trimming and J lost 1 base; unmatched junction nucleotides: 1. The CDR3 bases are TGTGCCACCAGCAGACGGGACAGGGGGTCCTACGAGCAGTACTTC. It codes for CATSRRDRGSYEQYF.

This clonotype is a singleton in its sample. The V and J genes are TRBV19 and TRBJ2-1; D is unclear. Trimming left V 3 bases short and J 8 bases short, with 11 bases between. The CDR3 totals 13 residues. CDR1 and CDR2 from the germline V gene are LNHDA and SQIVND (reference sequence). The CDR3: CASSILGFDEQFF. Written as DNA, the CDR3 is TGTGCCAGTAGTATTTTAGGGTTCGATGAGCAGTTCTTC.

The chain has TRBV7-9 and TRBJ2-7; D might be TRBD2 (6 bases). V gave up 3 bases and J gave up 6 bases, with 15 bases separating them. CDR1 is SEHNR, CDR2 FQNEAQ, per germline (reference sequence). This CDR3 has 14 amino acids. CDR3 bases: TGTGCCAGCAGCTTTGATAGCGGCGGGCCCGAGCAGTACTTC. Translated, it gives CASSFDSGGPEQYF.

The chain employs TRBV27 and TRBJ1-5, with D tentatively TRBD1 (5 bases). The CDR3 spans 15 residues. Deletions cut 3 bases from V and 4 bases from J, with 13 bases between. Germline V gene sequence: CDR1 MNHEY, CDR2 SMNVEV (reference sequence). The CDR3, as DNA: TGTGCCAGCAGTTTGAGTACAGGACCAAATCAGCCCCAGCATTTT. This sequence encodes CASSLSTGPNQPQHF.

The chain links TRBV27 to TRBJ1-5, with D perhaps matching TRBD1 (6 bases). This CDR3 region has 16 residues. V was clipped by 5 bases and J by 0 bases, with 14 bases between them. Germline CDR1 and CDR2: MNHEY and SMNVEV (reference sequence). This CDR3 reads CASSPTGPYSNQPQHF. Written as DNA, the CDR3 is TGTGCCAGCAGTCCGACAGGACCTTATAGCAATCAGCCCCAGCATTTT.

The V and J genes are TRBV20-1 and TRBJ2-6, with D perhaps assigned TRBD1 or TRBD2 (5 bases each). This CDR3 contains 13 residues. V lost 5 bases and J lost 4, with 9 bases in between. CDR1 and CDR2 (germline): DFQATT, SNEGSKA (reference sequence). The CDR3 coding sequence is TGCAGTGCTGGGGGTTCAGGGGCCAACGTCCTGACTTTC. Its translation is CSAGGSGANVLTF.

V usage is TRBV4-1 and J usage is TRBJ1-3; D remains unclear. In germline, CDR1 is MGHRA, CDR2 YSYEKL. Trimming left V 8 bases short and J 0 bases short, with 17 bases between. The CDR3 runs to 16 residues. The CDR3 nucleotides read TGCGCCAGCCGGACGGTGGACTTCAACTCTGGAAACACCATATATTTT. It yields the protein CASRTVDFNSGNTIYF.

V gene TRBV27 combines with J gene TRBJ2-1; maybe TRBD1 (6 bases). The CDR3 runs to 13 residues. The germline V gene has CDR1 MNHEY and CDR2 SMNVEV (reference sequence). Trimming left V 2 bases short and J 5 bases short, with 7 bases between. The CDR3 DNA follows: TGTGCCAGCAGTTTACAGGGGCACAATGAGCAGTTCTTC. Protein sequence: CASSLQGHNEQFF.

In this sample, this clonotype turned up once. CDR3: CSVEGRAPSRVDTEAFF. The CDR3 nucleotides are TGCAGCGTTGAAGGAAGGGCTCCAAGCAGGGTCGACACTGAAGCTTTCTTT. The gene calls are TRBV29-1 and TRBJ1-1; D possibly corresponds to TRBD1 (5 bases). Germline V gives CDR1 SQVTM, CDR2 ANQGSEA. The CDR3 length is 17 residues. V dropped 1 base and J dropped 3 bases, with 21 bases sitting between them.

The chain uses TRBV29-1 and TRBJ1-1; no firm D call. The CDR3 contains 11 residues. V was shortened by 4 bases and J by 7 bases, with 10 bases between the two germline ends. Germline CDR1 SQVTM, CDR2 ANQGSEA. In DNA form, the CDR3 reads TGCAGCGTTGGAGCCGCGCTTGAAGCTTTCTTT. It yields the protein CSVGAALEAFF.

V is TRBV18 and J is TRBJ2-1; D might be TRBD2 (6 bases). Trimming took off 9 bases at V and 6 bases at J, with 15 bases between the two ends. The CDR3 runs 13 residues. Germline V gene sequence: CDR1 KGHSH, CDR2 LQKENI. The CDR3 region is CASRDSYINEQFF. The CDR3 nucleotides are TGTGCCAGTCGGGACTCCTACATCAATGAGCAGTTCTTC.

The chain has TRBV4-3 and TRBJ1-1, with D maybe TRBD1 (5 bases). Trimming removed 4 bases from V and 5 bases from J, with 14 bases in between. CDR1 and CDR2 (germline): LGHNA, YSLEER. CDR3 size: 14 residues. CDR3 residues: CASSPKTAMTEAFF. CDR3 in DNA: TGCGCCAGCAGCCCAAAGACAGCCATGACTGAAGCTTTCTTT.